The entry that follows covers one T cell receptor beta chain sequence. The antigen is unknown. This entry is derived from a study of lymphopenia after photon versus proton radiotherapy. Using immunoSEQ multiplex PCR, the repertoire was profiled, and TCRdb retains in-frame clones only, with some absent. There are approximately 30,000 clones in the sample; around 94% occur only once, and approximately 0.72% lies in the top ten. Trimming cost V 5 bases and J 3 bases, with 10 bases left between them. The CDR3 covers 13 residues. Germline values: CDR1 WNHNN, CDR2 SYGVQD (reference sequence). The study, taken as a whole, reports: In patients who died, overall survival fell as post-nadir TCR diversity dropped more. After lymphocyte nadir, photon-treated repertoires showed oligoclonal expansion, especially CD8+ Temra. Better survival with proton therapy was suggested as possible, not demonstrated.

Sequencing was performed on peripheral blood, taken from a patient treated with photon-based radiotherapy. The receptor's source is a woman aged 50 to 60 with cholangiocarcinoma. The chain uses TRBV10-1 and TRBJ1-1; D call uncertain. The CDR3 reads CASSYRVDTEAFF. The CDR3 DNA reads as TGCGCCAGCAGTTATAGGGTCGACACTGAAGCTTTCTTT.